These 25 T cell receptor beta chains were sequenced from one sample in a study of OX40 agonist ivuxolimab in advanced cancers. Measured with immunoSEQ multiplex PCR; TCRdb has only the in-frame clones, and not every one. The sample shows around 74,000 clones, 80% to 90% of them seen only once. The sample in question was CD4+ or CD8+ T cells sorted from blood, obtained in a trial of the OX40 agonist ivuxolimab. The receptors originated from an adult with an advanced solid tumor such as melanoma, head and neck, liver or kidney cancer.

This chain joins TRBV4-3 and TRBJ2-1; D not certain. V was cut by 3 bases and J by 2 bases, with 11 bases left in between. The CDR3 sequence is 15 residues long. Germline V gene lookup returns CDR1 LGHNA and CDR2 YSLEER. Here the CDR3 DNA reads TGCGCCAGCAGCCAGGACCAAAAAACCTACAATGAGCAGTTCTTC. Translation gives CASSQDQKTYNEQFF.

The rearrangement links TRBV6-4 to TRBJ2-2; D is perhaps TRBD2 (6 bases). In germline, CDR1 is MRHNA, CDR2 SNTAGT. The CDR3 is made up of 14 amino acids. Trimming stripped 0 bases from V and 5 bases from J, with 7 bases between. CDR3 protein: CASSDSGGTGELFF. CDR3 DNA sequence: TGTGCCAGCAGTGACTCCGGGGGAACCGGGGAGCTGTTTTTT.

On this clone: This may come from a read error, since a much larger clone is one base off. The identical CDR3 is also encoded by other nucleotide sequences in the sample. This CDR3 reads CASSRAYEQYF. Here the CDR3 DNA reads TGTGCCAGCAGCAGGGCGTACGAGCAGTACTTC. V and J are TRBV6-1 and TRBJ2-7; tentatively, D is TRBD1 (5 bases). Trimming removed 6 bases at V and 4 bases at J, with 7 bases between. The CDR3 spans 11 residues. Germline CDR1 reads MNHNS; CDR2 reads SASEGT.

This clone has only a few counts. This sequence joins TRBV5-1 and TRBJ1-1; TRBD1 matches 7 bases. The CDR3 extends over 14 amino acids. V was pared by 1 base and J by 4 bases, with 4 bases of the junction left unmatched. CDR1 and CDR2 (germline): SGHRS, YFSETQ. CDR3 in DNA: TGCGCCAGCAGCTTGACAGGGGTGAGCACTGAAGCTTTCTTT. Translation gives CASSLTGVSTEAFF. Combining the CDR3 with reference TRBV5-1 and TRBJ1-1 gives the whole variable domain KAGVTQTPRYLIKTRGQQVTLSCSPISGHRSVSWYQQTPGQGLQFLFEYFSETQRNKGNFPGRFSGRQFSNSRSEMNVSTLELGDSALYLCASSLTGVSTEAFFGQGTRLTVV.

This clone was recorded only once. The rearrangement links TRBV6-5 to TRBJ2-7, with D possibly being TRBD2 (5 bases). The CDR3 length is 13 residues. V lost 6 bases to trimming and J lost 1 base, with 10 bases between them. The germline CDR1 and CDR2 sequences are MNHEY and SVGAGI. In DNA, the CDR3 is TGTGCCAGCAGGACGGGATCGTCCTACGAGCAGTACTTC. Protein product: CASRTGSSYEQYF.

The CDR3 is CASSLTTYEQYF. Here the CDR3 DNA reads TGTGCCAGCAGTCTCACGACCTACGAGCAGTACTTC. The chain uses TRBV2 and TRBJ2-7; D is unclear. This CDR3 has 12 amino acids. The V end was cut by 5 bases, the J end by 2 bases, with 7 bases between. Germline values: CDR1 SNHLY, CDR2 FYNNEI.

J is TRBJ1-3 and V is TRBV11-2; D not certain. With 5 bases removed from V and 4 bases from J, the gap between germline ends came to 6 bases. This CDR3 has 12 amino acids. Germline loops: CDR1 SGHAT, CDR2 FQNNGV. In DNA form, the CDR3 reads TGTGCCAGCAGCCCCCCAGGAAACACCATATATTTT. Translating gives CASSPPGNTIYF.

This clone occurred a few times. The sample contains more than one DNA sequence encoding this CDR3. This chain joins TRBV2 and TRBJ1-5, with TRBD1 matching 7 bases. Germline CDR1 reads SNHLY; CDR2 reads FYNNEI. J was trimmed by 4 bases and V by 7 bases; bases with no gene match: 4. CDR3 length equals 13 residues. The CDR3 loop is CASMRGLNQPQHF. The CDR3 DNA follows: TGTGCCAGCATGAGGGGGCTTAATCAGCCCCAGCATTTT. Using reference TRBV2 and TRBJ1-5 for the parts outside the CDR3, the full variable domain is EPEVTQTPSHQVTQMGQEVILRCVPISNHLYFYWYRQILGQKVEFLVSFYNNEISEKSEIFDDQFSVERPDGSNFTLKIRSTKLEDSAMYFCASMRGLNQPQHFGDGTRLSIL.

The V gene is TRBV7-2, the J gene TRBJ2-7, with D perhaps TRBD1 (5 bases). Germline V gene sequence: CDR1 SGHTA, CDR2 FQGNSA. The CDR3 runs 13 residues. Trimming removed 5 bases from V and 5 bases from J, with 13 bases in between. The CDR3 loop reads CASSTGPLNEQYF. The CDR3 coding sequence is TGTGCCAGCAGCACAGGACCTCTCAACGAGCAGTACTTC.

The chain combines TRBV18 with TRBJ1-1; D uncertain. This CDR3 has 15 residues. Germline V gene sequence: CDR1 KGHSH, CDR2 LQKENI. Trimming removed 1 base at V and 1 base at J, with 10 bases between. This CDR3 reads CASSPQNGENTEAFF. Written as DNA, the CDR3 is TGTGCCAGCTCACCACAAAACGGGGAGAACACTGAAGCTTTCTTT. The full variable domain, rest sourced from reference TRBV18 and TRBJ1-1, is NAGVMQNPRHLVRRRGQEARLRCSPMKGHSHVYWYRQLPEEGLKFMVYLQKENIIDESGMPKERFSAEFPKEGPSILRIQQVVRGDSAAYFCASSPQNGENTEAFFGQGTRLTVV.

The V and J genes are TRBV21-1 and TRBJ1-4; the DNA was not compared with TRBD1, the D call given in the table. TRBV21-1 is an annotated pseudogene. The CDR3 consists of 16 residues. CDR3 protein: CASTLWVVRADEKLFF. CDR3 nucleotides: TGTGCCAGCACCTTATGGGTGGTCAGGGCAGATGAAAAACTGTTTTTT.

CDR3 sequence (DNA): TGTGCCAGCAGCCAAATGGGGACCGGTGAAAAACTGTTTTTT. Translated, it gives CASSQMGTGEKLFF. The rearrangement links TRBV27 to TRBJ1-4, with a tentative D call TRBD1 (5 bases). The CDR3 loop spans 14 amino acids. Trimming took 6 bases from V and 7 from J, leaving 15 bases between them. Germline V gene data show CDR1 as MNHEY and CDR2 as SMNVEV (reference sequence). The complete variable domain, with remaining parts taken from reference TRBV27 and TRBJ1-4, reads EAQVTQNPRYLITVTGKKLTVTCSQNMNHEYMSWYRQDPGLGLRQIYYSMNVEVTDKGDVPEGYKVSRKEKRNFPLILESPSPNQTSLYFCASSQMGTGEKLFFGSGTQLSVL.

This clone was detected only once. The rearrangement links TRBV13 to TRBJ2-7; D may be TRBD1 (5 bases). This CDR3 has 13 residues. V was pared by 3 bases and J by 4 bases, with 10 bases between. Germline CDR1 and CDR2: PRHDT and FYEKMQ (reference sequence). The CDR3 DNA reads TGTGCCAGCAGCTTCCGACAGCCATACGAGCAGTACTTC. Protein sequence: CASSFRQPYEQYF.

This chain connects TRBV6-6 to TRBJ2-3, with TRBD2 matching over 9 bases. The CDR3 totals 14 residues. Germline V gene sequence: CDR1 MNHNY, CDR2 SVGAGI (reference sequence). After removal of 7 bases from V and 7 bases from J, the junction contained 9 bases not matched to a gene. The CDR3 protein is CASNQGLADHTQYF. CDR3 nucleotides: TGTGCCAGCAATCAGGGACTAGCAGATCATACGCAGTATTTT.

The chain has TRBV5-6 and TRBJ2-7; D not resolved. This CDR3 is built from 15 residues. Trimming took 0 bases from V and 3 from J, leaving 13 bases between them. The V gene's germline CDR1 is SGHDT and CDR2 YYEEEE. The CDR3 DNA sequence: TGTGCCAGCAGCTTGGCTCACCGACCGCTCTACGAGCAGTACTTC. Amino acids: CASSLAHRPLYEQYF.

The sample holds one count of this clone. The chain has TRBV10-3 and TRBJ2-1; TRBD1 might be the D (5 bases). Germline CDR1 and CDR2: ENHRY and SYGVKD. Trimming pared 6 bases from V and 2 bases from J, leaving 14 bases between. CDR3 length: 15 amino acids. The CDR3 here is CAIRDTGSPYNEQFF. CDR3 in DNA: TGTGCCATCAGGGACACAGGATCACCCTACAATGAGCAGTTCTTC.

The chain joins TRBV5-8 to TRBJ2-1; possibly TRBD2 for D (6 bases). This CDR3 spans 16 amino acids. Germline lookup yields CDR1 SGHTS and CDR2 YDEGEE. Trimming shortened V by 4 bases and J by 0 bases, and 14 bases separated the two germline ends. The CDR3, as DNA: TGTGCCAGCAGCGGGACTGGGAGCCACTCCTACAATGAGCAGTTCTTC. This translates into CASSGTGSHSYNEQFF. Using reference TRBV5-8 and TRBJ2-1 for the parts outside the CDR3, the full variable domain is EAGVTQSPTHLIKTRGQQATLRCSPISGHTSVYWYQQALGLGLQFLLWYDEGEERNRGNFPPRFSGRQFPNYSSELNVNALELEDSALYLCASSGTGSHSYNEQFFGPGTRLTVL.

V usage is TRBV10-1 and J usage is TRBJ2-4; weak D call: TRBD1 (5 bases). Trimming cost V 2 bases and J 4 bases, with 9 bases left between them. Germline V gene lookup returns CDR1 WNHNN and CDR2 SYGVQD (reference sequence). This CDR3 contains 14 residues. This CDR3 reads CASSETGVKNIQYF. In DNA, the CDR3 is TGCGCCAGCAGTGAGACAGGAGTAAAAAACATTCAGTACTTC.

The genes are TRBV6-5 and TRBJ2-1; unclear D gene. V was shortened by 5 bases and J by 9 bases, with 11 bases between the two germline ends. This CDR3 is 12 amino acids long. The V gene's germline CDR1 is MNHEY and CDR2 SVGAGI. CDR3 amino acids: CASSTWESEQFF. For the CDR3, the DNA is TGTGCCAGCAGTACATGGGAAAGTGAGCAGTTCTTC.

V and J are TRBV6-1 and TRBJ1-4, with a weak D call TRBD1 (5 bases). The germline V gene encodes CDR1 MNHNS and CDR2 SASEGT. Trimming took 2 bases from V and 7 from J, leaving 11 bases between them. The CDR3 runs 14 residues. CDR3 in DNA: TGTGCCAGCAGTGAAAATCCAGGGCCTGAAAAACTGTTTTTT. It translates to CASSENPGPEKLFF.

The rearrangement uses TRBV6-1 and TRBJ2-1; D unclear. CDR3 length: 15 amino acids. Trimming stripped 3 bases from V and 0 bases from J, with 9 bases between. The germline V gene encodes CDR1 MNHNS and CDR2 SASEGT. CDR3 nucleotides: TGTGCCAGCAGTGATCTAGGCAGCTCCTACAATGAGCAGTTCTTC. This sequence encodes CASSDLGSSYNEQFF.

The chain has TRBV6-6 and TRBJ2-7; 8 bases map to TRBD2. With 8 bases clipped from V and 5 bases from J, the junction kept 2 bases outside the gene matches. Germline CDR1 and CDR2: MNHNY and SVGAGI (reference sequence). The CDR3 runs 11 residues. In DNA form, the CDR3 reads TGTGCCAGCGGACTAGCTGACGAGCAGTACTTC. It translates to CASGLADEQYF.

This clone came up once. The chain uses TRBV6-1 and TRBJ2-3, with D unresolved. This CDR3 has 11 amino acids. Trimming took off 6 bases at V and 5 bases at J, with 6 bases between the two ends. From germline, CDR1 is MNHNS and CDR2 SASEGT. The CDR3 reads CASREIDTQYF. The CDR3 DNA is TGTGCCAGCAGGGAGATAGATACGCAGTATTTT.

The chain carries TRBV19 and TRBJ2-3, with TRBD2 identical over 13 bases. Germline loops: CDR1 LNHDA, CDR2 SQIVND (reference sequence). Losses at the gene ends were 6 bases for V and 4 bases for J; bases not matched to a gene: 1. The CDR3 length is 14 residues. Here the CDR3 reads CASRLAGGPDTQYF. In DNA, the CDR3 is TGTGCCAGTAGACTAGCGGGAGGGCCAGATACGCAGTATTTT.

The J gene is TRBJ2-7, the V gene TRBV29-1; no definite D call. V was cut by 4 bases and J by 6 bases, with 13 bases left in between. Germline V gene lookup returns CDR1 SQVTM and CDR2 ANQGSEA. The CDR3 covers 12 residues. In DNA, the CDR3 is TGCAGCGTTGGGTCGACGAGGCTCGAGCAGTACTTC. Amino acid sequence: CSVGSTRLEQYF.